This T cell receptor (beta chain) originates from a study of beta chain features in type 1 diabetes. With regard to this clone: Its antigen is unknown.

V dropped 7 bases and J dropped 4; count of bases not matched to a gene: 5. Germline V gene data show CDR1 as GTSNPN and CDR2 as SVGIG (reference sequence). This CDR3 has 12 residues. The collection from each donor was one heparinised blood draw averaging about 116 mL. A sort by CD45RO/CCR7/CD25/CD127/CD95/CD27 yielded CD4+ naive, central memory, regulatory and stem cell-like memory cells. Of the isolated RNA, all was reverse transcribed, and so the sequenced material was expressed TCRB transcripts. Sequencing used immunoSEQ multiplex PCR; TCRdb keeps in-frame clones, though not all of them. The repertoire holds approximately 150,000 clones, 10% to 15% seen once, with approximately 1.3% in the top ten. The study, taken as a whole, reports: Shortening that was moderate but significant affected the TCRB CDR3s of Type 1 diabetes patients in all four CD4+ subsets.

Sequenced material: central memory CD4+ T cells from blood. The genes are TRBV30 and TRBJ1-1; 8 bases fit TRBD1. The sequence derives from a man aged 18 to 30 with type 1 diabetes. CDR3 in DNA: TGTGCCTCGACCCAGGGGGCCACTGAAGCTTTCTTT. As protein: CASTQGATEAFF.